Below are 11 T cell receptor beta chains sequenced from a single sample in a study of blood T cell repertoires in COVID-19. Clones were sequenced by immunoSEQ multiplex PCR, and TCRdb holds only the in-frame ones, with some missing. This repertoire shows 260,000 or so clones, 65% to 90% found once; its top ten account for 15%. What was sequenced was PBMCs or T cells enriched from blood (not recorded which). The source of these receptors is a man between 18 and 35 years old who had recovered from COVID-19.

The V and J genes are TRBV7-6 and TRBJ1-4; 8 positions agree with TRBD1. The germline V gene has CDR1 SGHVS and CDR2 FNYEAQ. The CDR3 totals 16 residues. Trimming removed 5 bases from V and 3 bases from J; junction bases left unmatched: 8. The CDR3 loop is CASSANGQGPNEKLFF. CDR3 DNA: TGTGCCAGCAGCGCGAATGGACAGGGCCCTAATGAAAAACTGTTTTTT. Looking up the rest from reference TRBV7-6 and TRBJ1-4 gives the full variable domain: GAGVSQSPRYKVTKRGQDVALRCDPISGHVSLYWYRQALGQGPEFLTYFNYEAQQDKSGLPNDRFSAERPEGSISTLTIQRTEQRDSAMYRCASSANGQGPNEKLFFGSGTQLSVL.

This clone appeared a single time. The chain joins TRBV7-8 to TRBJ2-1; 9 bases match TRBD1. Germline V gene lookup returns CDR1 SGHVS and CDR2 FQNEAQ. V gave up 7 bases and J gave up 0 bases; unmatched junction bases: 4. This CDR3 has 15 residues. CDR3 sequence (DNA): TGTGCCAGCAAGGAGACAGGGGGCTCCTACAATGAGCAGTTCTTC. Translated, it gives CASKETGGSYNEQFF.

V gene TRBV7-9 combines with J gene TRBJ1-1, with D maybe TRBD1 (5 bases). The length of the CDR3 is 12 residues. Germline lookup yields CDR1 SEHNR and CDR2 FQNEAQ (reference sequence). V was trimmed by 3 bases and J by 9 bases, leaving 11 bases between them. The CDR3 region has the DNA TGTGCCAGCAGCTTCGGGGGGTTCCAAGCTTTCTTT. Translated, it gives CASSFGGFQAFF.

The gene calls are TRBV10-3 and TRBJ2-7, with a weak D call TRBD1 (7 bases). Looked up from germline, CDR1 is ENHRY and CDR2 is SYGVKD. With 2 bases removed from V and 2 bases from J, the gap between germline ends came to 13 bases. The CDR3 spans 15 residues. The CDR3 here is CAISEGGTAAYEQYF. CDR3 nucleotide sequence: TGTGCCATCAGTGAGGGGGGGACAGCCGCCTACGAGCAGTACTTC.

This chain uses TRBV5-1 with TRBJ1-6, with D perhaps matching TRBD1 (6 bases). Germline values: CDR1 SGHRS, CDR2 YFSETQ. The CDR3 covers 15 residues. V was pared by 2 bases and J by 7 bases, with 13 bases between. As DNA, the CDR3 is TGCGCCAGCAGCTTAGGTTCAGGGGCCAATTCACCCCTCCACTTT. Translated, it gives CASSLGSGANSPLHF.

The gene calls are TRBV5-4 and TRBJ2-1, with TRBD1 matching 7 bases. The CDR3 covers 16 residues. The V gene's germline CDR1 is SGHNT and CDR2 YYREEE (reference sequence). V dropped 4 bases and J dropped 0; count of bases not matched to a gene: 7. The CDR3 nucleotides are TGTGCCAGCAGCACCCCAGGGGGATTCTCCTACAATGAGCAGTTCTTC. This gives the protein CASSTPGGFSYNEQFF.

The rearrangement uses TRBV11-3 and TRBJ2-1, with 16 positions matching TRBD2. Germline V lookup: CDR1 SGHNT, CDR2 YENEEA. This CDR3 spans 17 amino acids. V lost 2 bases and J lost 7; bases outside the gene matches: 5. The CDR3 region is CASSLSGTSGGVNEQFF. The CDR3 DNA reads TGTGCCAGCAGCTTAAGCGGGACTAGCGGGGGGGTTAATGAGCAGTTCTTC. Complete variable domain (other parts from reference TRBV11-3 and TRBJ2-1): EAGVVQSPRYKIIEKKQPVAFWCNPISGHNTLYWYLQNLGQGPELLIRYENEEAVDDSQLPKDRFSAERLKGVDSTLKIQPAELGDSAVYLCASSLSGTSGGVNEQFFGPGTRLTVL.

The chain carries TRBV6-5 and TRBJ1-1; TRBD1 agrees at 10 bases. The CDR3 spans 15 residues. Per the germline V gene, CDR1 is MNHEY and CDR2 is SVGAGI. J was trimmed by 0 bases and V by 6 bases; bases with no gene match: 4. The CDR3 bases are TGTGCCAGCAGCTTAGACAGGGGGCTGAACACTGAAGCTTTCTTT. It is translated as CASSLDRGLNTEAFF.

J is TRBJ1-1 and V is TRBV10-3; D is undetermined. The CDR3 loop spans 14 amino acids. V gave up 9 bases and J gave up 0 bases, with 14 bases separating them. Germline V gene data show CDR1 as ENHRY and CDR2 as SYGVKD. The CDR3 bases are TGTGCCATGTCCGTACAGCCGATGAACACTGAAGCTTTCTTT. Its translation is CAMSVQPMNTEAFF.

This clone has just a few counts. This chain's CDR3 is CASSTGWTEAFF. The CDR3 DNA reads TGTGCCAGCAGCACGGGGTGGACTGAAGCTTTCTTT. The rearrangement links TRBV5-5 to TRBJ1-1; D uncertain. The V and J ends lost 4 bases and 5 bases respectively, with 9 bases between them. The CDR3 is made up of 12 amino acids. CDR1 and CDR2 (germline): SGHKS, YYEKEE (reference sequence).

CDR3 sequence reads: CASSFLAEAYNEQFF. CDR3 nucleotides: TGTGCCAGCAGTTTTCTAGCGGAAGCCTACAATGAGCAGTTCTTC. The chain is built from TRBV2 and TRBJ2-1; 7 bases map to TRBD2. The CDR3 length is 15 residues. From germline, CDR1 is SNHLY and CDR2 FYNNEI. The trim removed 5 bases at V and 2 bases at J, leaving 6 bases unmatched.